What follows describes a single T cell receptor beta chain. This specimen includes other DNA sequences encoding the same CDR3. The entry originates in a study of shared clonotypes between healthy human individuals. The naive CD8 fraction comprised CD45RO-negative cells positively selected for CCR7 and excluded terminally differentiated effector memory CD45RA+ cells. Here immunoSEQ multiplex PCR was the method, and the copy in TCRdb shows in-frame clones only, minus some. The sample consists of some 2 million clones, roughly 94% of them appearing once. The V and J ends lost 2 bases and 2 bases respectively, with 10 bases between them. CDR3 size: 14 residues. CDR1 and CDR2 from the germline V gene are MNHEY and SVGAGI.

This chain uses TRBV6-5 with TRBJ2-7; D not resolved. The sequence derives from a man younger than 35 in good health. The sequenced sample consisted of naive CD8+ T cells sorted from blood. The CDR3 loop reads CASSYSATPYEQYF. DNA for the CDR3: TGTGCCAGCAGTTACAGCGCAACCCCCTACGAGCAGTACTTC.